The clone carrying this TCR beta chain was seen only once. Investigators spread the genomic DNA of each subset evenly over several immunoSEQ plates. Assay used: immunoSEQ multiplex PCR; TCRdb lists only in-frame clones, some missing. The table has fewer than 400,000 clones, 74% seen once. The ends were cut back, 1 base at V and 4 bases at J, with 15 bases in the middle. Germline V gene data show CDR1 as LGHNA and CDR2 as YSLEER. The CDR3 is 16 amino acids. This sample was included in a study of shared clonotypes between healthy human individuals. Naive CD45RA+ and memory CD45RA-negative subsets were split from CD4+ cells.

V gene TRBV4-3 combines with J gene TRBJ2-3, with TRBD1 as a possible D gene (6 bases). The source of this sequence is a man aged 25 to 45 in good health. The material sequenced was memory CD4+ T cells sorted from blood. Specified subset: CD45RA-negative fraction. The CDR3: CASSQGRRQESDTQYF. Here the CDR3 DNA reads TGCGCCAGCAGCCAAGGGCGACGACAGGAATCAGATACGCAGTATTTT.